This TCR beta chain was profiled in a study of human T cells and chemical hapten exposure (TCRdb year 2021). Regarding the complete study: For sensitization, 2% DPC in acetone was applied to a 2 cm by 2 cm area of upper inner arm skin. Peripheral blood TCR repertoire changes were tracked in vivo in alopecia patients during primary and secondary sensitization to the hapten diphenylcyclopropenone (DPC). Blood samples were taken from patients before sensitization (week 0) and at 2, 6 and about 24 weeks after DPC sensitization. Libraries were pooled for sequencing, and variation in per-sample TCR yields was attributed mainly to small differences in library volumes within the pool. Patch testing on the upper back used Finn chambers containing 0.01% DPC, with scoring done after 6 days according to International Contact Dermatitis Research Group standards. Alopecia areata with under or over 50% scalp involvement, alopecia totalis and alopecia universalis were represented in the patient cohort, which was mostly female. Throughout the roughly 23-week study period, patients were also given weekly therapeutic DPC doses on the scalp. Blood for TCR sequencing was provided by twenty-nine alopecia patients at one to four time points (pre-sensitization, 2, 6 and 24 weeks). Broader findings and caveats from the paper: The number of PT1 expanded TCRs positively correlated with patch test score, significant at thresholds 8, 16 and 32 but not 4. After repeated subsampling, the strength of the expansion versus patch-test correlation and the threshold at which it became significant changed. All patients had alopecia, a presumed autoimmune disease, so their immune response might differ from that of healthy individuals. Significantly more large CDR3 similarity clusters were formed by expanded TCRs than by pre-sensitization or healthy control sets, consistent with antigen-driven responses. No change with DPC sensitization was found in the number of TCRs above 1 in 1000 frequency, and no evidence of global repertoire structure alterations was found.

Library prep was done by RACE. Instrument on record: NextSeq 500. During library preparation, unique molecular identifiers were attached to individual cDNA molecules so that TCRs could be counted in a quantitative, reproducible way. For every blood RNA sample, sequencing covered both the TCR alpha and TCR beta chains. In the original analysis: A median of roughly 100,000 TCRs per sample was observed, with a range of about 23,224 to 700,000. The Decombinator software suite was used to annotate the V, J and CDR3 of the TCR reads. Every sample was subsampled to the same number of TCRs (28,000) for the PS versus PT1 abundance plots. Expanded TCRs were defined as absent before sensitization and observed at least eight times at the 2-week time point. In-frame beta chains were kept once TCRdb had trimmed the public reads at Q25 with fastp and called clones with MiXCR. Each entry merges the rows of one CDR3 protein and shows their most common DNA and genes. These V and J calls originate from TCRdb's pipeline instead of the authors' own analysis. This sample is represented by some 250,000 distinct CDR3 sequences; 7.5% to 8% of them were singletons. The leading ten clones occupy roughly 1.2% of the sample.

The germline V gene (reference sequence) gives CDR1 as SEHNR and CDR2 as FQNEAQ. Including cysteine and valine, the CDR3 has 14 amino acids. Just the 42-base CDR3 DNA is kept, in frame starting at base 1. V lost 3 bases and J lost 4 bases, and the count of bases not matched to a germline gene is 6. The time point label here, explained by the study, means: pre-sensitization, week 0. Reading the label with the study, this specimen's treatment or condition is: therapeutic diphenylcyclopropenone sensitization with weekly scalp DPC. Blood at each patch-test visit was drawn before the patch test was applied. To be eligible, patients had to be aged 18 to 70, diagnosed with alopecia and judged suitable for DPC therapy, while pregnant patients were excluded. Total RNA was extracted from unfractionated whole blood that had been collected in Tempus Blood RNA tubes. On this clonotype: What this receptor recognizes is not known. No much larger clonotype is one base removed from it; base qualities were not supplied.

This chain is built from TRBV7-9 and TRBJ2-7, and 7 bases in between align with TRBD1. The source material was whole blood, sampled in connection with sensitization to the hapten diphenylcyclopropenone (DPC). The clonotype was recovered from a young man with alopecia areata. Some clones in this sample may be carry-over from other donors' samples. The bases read TGTGCCAGCAGCTTGGGGACAGCAAATTACGAGCAGTACGTC. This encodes CASSLGTANYEQYV.